One T cell receptor beta chain is described in this entry. Profiled with immunoSEQ multiplex PCR; TCRdb holds only in-frame clones, not every one. Its table records fewer than 200,000 clones. These data originate in a study of control samples from healthy donors and cancer patients. Sequencing input: blood. This sequence originates from a woman in her thirties in good health.

CDR3 bases: TGTGCCAGCAGGGGACAGGGCCTCTCTGGAAACACCATATATTTT. It is translated as CASRGQGLSGNTIYF. This chain joins TRBV6-5 and TRBJ1-3; 9 nucleotides align to TRBD1. The germline gives CDR1 MNHEY, CDR2 SVGAGI. This CDR3 comprises 15 residues. V gave up 6 bases and J gave up 0 bases; unmatched junction bases: 3.